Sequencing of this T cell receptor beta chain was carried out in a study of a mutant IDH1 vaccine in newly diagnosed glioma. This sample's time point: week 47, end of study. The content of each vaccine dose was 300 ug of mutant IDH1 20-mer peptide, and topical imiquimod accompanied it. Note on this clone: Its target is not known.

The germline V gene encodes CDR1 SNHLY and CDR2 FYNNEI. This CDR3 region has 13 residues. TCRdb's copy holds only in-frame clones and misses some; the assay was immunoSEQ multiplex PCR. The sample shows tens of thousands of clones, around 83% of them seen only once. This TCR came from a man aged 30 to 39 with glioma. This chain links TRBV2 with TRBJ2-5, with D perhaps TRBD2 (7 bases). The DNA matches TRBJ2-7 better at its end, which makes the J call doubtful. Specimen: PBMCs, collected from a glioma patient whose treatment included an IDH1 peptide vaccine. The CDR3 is CASSPGGVYEQYF. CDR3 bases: TGTGCCAGCAGTCCGGGGGGCGTCTACGAGCAGTACTTC.